This T cell receptor (beta chain) was retrieved from a study of CD8+CD57+ T cells in acquired aplastic anemia. This clonotype was seen a handful of times. The CDR3 length is 12 residues. Trimming took 5 bases from V and 1 from J, leaving 6 bases between them. Germline V CDR1 and CDR2: SEHNR, FQNEAQ (reference sequence). Genomic DNA, serving as template, underwent TCR beta VDJ and CDR3 profiling. TCRdb used MiXCR to reprocess the reads, holding one entry per CDR3 protein. The sample shows roughly 130,000 distinct CDR3 sequences, around 48% of them seen only once. This clonotype was sampled from a human donor in good health, serving as a control. The sequencing sample was made of sorted CD4+, CD8+, or CD8+CD57+ T cells (not recorded which) from PBMCs. The chain employs TRBV7-9 and TRBJ2-7; D not resolved. The chain's CDR3 is CASSPTSYEQYF. As DNA, the CDR3 is TGTGCCAGCAGCCCCACATCCTACGAGCAGTACTTC.